The sequence of this T cell receptor (beta chain) was determined in a study of shared clonotypes between healthy human individuals. CDR1 is SGHKS and CDR2 is YYEKEE in the germline V gene (reference sequence). V shed 4 bases, J shed 5 bases, and the junction held 5 bases outside the gene matches. The CDR3 totals 14 residues. The repertoire was sequenced with immunoSEQ multiplex PCR; TCRdb's copy has only in-frame clones and lacks some. The profile covers over a million clones, with approximately 97% appearing a single time and approximately 1.1% taken by the ten largest. The V call is TRBV5-5, the J call TRBJ1-5, with 8 bases matching TRBD1. This clonotype originated in a man younger than 40 in good health. The material sequenced was naive CD4+ T cells sorted from blood. Documented subset: CD45RA+ positively selected. CDR3 nucleotide sequence: TGTGCCAGCAGCCAGGAGACAGGGGATCAGCCCCAGCATTTT. This translates into CASSQETGDQPQHF.